This T cell receptor (beta chain) derives from a study of Graves' ophthalmopathy and Graves' hyperthyroidism. Other autoimmune diseases, uncontrolled infections, pregnancy or lactation ruled patients out of participation. This clonotype was counted between two and nine times. RNA served as the template for amplifying TCR beta CDR3 regions. HTBI primers were used in a first-round RT-PCR, which preceded a second-round multiplex PCR. TCRdb used MiXCR to reprocess the multiplex PCR reads, holding one entry per CDR3 protein. The sample consists of some 360,000 distinct CDR3 sequences, 17% of them appearing once. V dropped 0 bases and J dropped 7 bases, with 12 bases sitting between them. The CDR3 is made up of 14 amino acids.

This clonotype was sampled from an adult woman with stable Graves' hyperthyroidism. This chain connects TRBV12-3 or TRBV12-4 to TRBJ1-2; possibly TRBD1 for D (5 bases). Sample: peripheral blood. CDR3 residues: CASSLAGEFLGYTF. CDR3 coding DNA: TGTGCCAGCAGTTTAGCAGGGGAATTTCTTGGCTACACCTTC.